These 2 T cell receptor beta chains share one sample of origin, sequenced in a study of cytotoxic CD8 clonotypes in ibrutinib-treated CLL. Repertoires were generated with immunoSEQ multiplex PCR, while TCRdb's copy carries only in-frame clones and drops some. The sample includes under 30,000 clones, approximately 62% of them seen just once. Sequenced here: PBMCs, sampled before ibrutinib treatment. These receptor sequences come from a human donor with chronic lymphocytic leukemia.

This clone showed up many times. The rearrangement links TRBV15 to TRBJ1-4, with 7 positions matching TRBD1. CDR1 and CDR2 from the germline V gene are LNHNV and YYDKDF (reference sequence). V was pared by 0 bases and J by 5 bases, with 6 bases of the junction left unmatched. This CDR3 is built from 16 residues. Here the CDR3 DNA reads TGTGCCACCAGCAGAGATATCGACAGGGCCAATGAAAAACTGTTTTTT. This sequence encodes CATSRDIDRANEKLFF.

V usage is TRBV7-2 and J usage is TRBJ2-1, with D perhaps TRBD2 (5 bases). V lost 0 bases and J lost 7, with 13 bases in between. CDR1 SGHTA and CDR2 FQGNSA come from the germline V gene. The CDR3 is 15 residues long. The CDR3 reads CASSLAGNSVNEQFF. The CDR3 DNA reads as TGTGCCAGCAGCTTAGCCGGGAACTCGGTAAATGAGCAGTTCTTC.